The 4 T cell receptor beta chains presented below share a single source sample, sequenced in a study of T cell repertoires in cytomegalovirus infection. Antigens for these TCRs are unknown. MiXCR, run by TCRdb on the reads, gives a single entry per CDR3 protein. Of 80,000 to 95,000 distinct CDR3 sequences listed, approximately 30% are singletons. Material: CD8+ T cells from cultured PBMCs, obtained from culture after CMV antigen stimulation. These receptors were taken from a human donor in good health (CMV status not recorded). Some clones in this sample may be carry-over from other donors' samples.

This clonotype was observed many times. The rearrangement joins TRBV11-2 to TRBJ2-7; D tentatively fits TRBD1 or TRBD2 (5 bases each). The ends were cut back, 5 bases at V and 1 base at J, with 15 bases in the middle. Germline values: CDR1 SGHAT, CDR2 FQNNGV. The CDR3 covers 15 residues. The CDR3 DNA reads as TGTGCCAGCAGCCCCTCCGGGGACCGGTCCTACGAGCAGTACTTC. It specifies CASSPSGDRSYEQYF.

This clonotype showed up just a few times. This chain links TRBV27 with TRBJ1-5, with D hard to call. The germline V and J ends were trimmed by 6 bases and 9 bases, with 21 bases remaining between them. Germline values: CDR1 MNHEY, CDR2 SMNVEV (reference sequence). The CDR3 length is 15 residues. The CDR3 DNA sequence: TGTGCCAGCAGCCCGACCCAGAGCCCAGTTGGGCCCCAGCATTTT. Residues: CASSPTQSPVGPQHF.

The rearrangement joins TRBV7-9 to TRBJ2-2, with 8 bases matching TRBD1. Per germline, CDR1 SEHNR and CDR2 FQNEAQ (reference sequence). CDR3 size: 12 residues. V was clipped by 10 bases and J by 5 bases; unmatched bases: 3. The CDR3 DNA reads TGTGCCACCGACAGGGGAACCGGGGAGCTGTTTTTT. Protein sequence: CATDRGTGELFF.

This rearrangement joins TRBV7-8 to TRBJ1-1; D remains unclear. Germline V gene data show CDR1 as SGHVS and CDR2 as FQNEAQ. The CDR3 runs 13 residues. Trimming shortened V by 1 base and J by 0 bases, and 3 bases separated the two germline ends. Here the CDR3 reads CASSLELNTEAFF. In DNA, the CDR3 is TGTGCCAGCAGCTTAGAATTGAACACTGAAGCTTTCTTT.